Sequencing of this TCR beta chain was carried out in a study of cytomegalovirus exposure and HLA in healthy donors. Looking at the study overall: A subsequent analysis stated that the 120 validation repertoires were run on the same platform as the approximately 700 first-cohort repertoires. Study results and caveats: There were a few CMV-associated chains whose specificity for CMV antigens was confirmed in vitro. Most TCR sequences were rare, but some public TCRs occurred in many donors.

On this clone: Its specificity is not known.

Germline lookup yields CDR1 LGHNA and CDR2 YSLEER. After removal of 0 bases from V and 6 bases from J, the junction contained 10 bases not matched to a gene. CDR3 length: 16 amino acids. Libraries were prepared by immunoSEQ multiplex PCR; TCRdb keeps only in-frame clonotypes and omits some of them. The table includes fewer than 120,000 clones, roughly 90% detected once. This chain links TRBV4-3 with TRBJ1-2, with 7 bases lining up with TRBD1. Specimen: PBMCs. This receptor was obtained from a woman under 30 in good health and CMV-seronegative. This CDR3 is CASSQDPAGGINGYTF. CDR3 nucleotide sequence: TGCGCCAGCAGCCAAGATCCGGCAGGGGGTATAAATGGCTACACCTTC.